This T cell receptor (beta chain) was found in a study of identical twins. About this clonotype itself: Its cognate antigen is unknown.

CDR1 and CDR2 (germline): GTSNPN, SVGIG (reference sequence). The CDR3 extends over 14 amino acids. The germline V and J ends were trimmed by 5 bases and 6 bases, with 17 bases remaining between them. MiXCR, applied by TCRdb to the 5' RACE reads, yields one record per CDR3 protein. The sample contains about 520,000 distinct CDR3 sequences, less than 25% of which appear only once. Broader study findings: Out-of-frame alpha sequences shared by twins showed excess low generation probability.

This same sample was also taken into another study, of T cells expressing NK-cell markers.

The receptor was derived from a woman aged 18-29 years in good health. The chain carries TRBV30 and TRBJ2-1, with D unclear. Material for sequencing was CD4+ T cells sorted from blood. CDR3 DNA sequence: TGTGCCTGGGGTTTTCATAGCAGCAGCAATGAGCAGTTCTTC. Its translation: CAWGFHSSSNEQFF. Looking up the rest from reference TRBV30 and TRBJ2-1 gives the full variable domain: SQTIHQWPATLVQPVGSPLSLECTVEGTSNPNLYWYRQAAGRGLQLLFYSVGIGQISSEVPQNLSASRPQDRQFILSSKKLLLSDSGFYLCAWGFHSSSNEQFFGPGTRLTVL.